This TCR beta chain originates from a study of OX40 agonist ivuxolimab in advanced cancers. Study details: Of the participants, over 30% had some prior anti-PD-1, anti-PD-L1 or anti-CTLA-4 therapy, which was allowed. Two patients with cutaneous melanoma and one with hepatocellular carcinoma, three in total, showed partial responses.

The repertoire was sequenced with immunoSEQ multiplex PCR; TCRdb's copy has only in-frame clones and lacks some. This table holds approximately 82,000 clones, 85% found once. Germline loops: CDR1 MNHNS, CDR2 SASEGT. Trimming took off 4 bases at V and 7 bases at J, with 14 bases between the two ends. The CDR3 totals 15 residues. The receptor was isolated from an adult with an advanced solid tumor such as melanoma, head and neck, liver or kidney cancer. This specimen consisted of CD4+ or CD8+ T cells sorted from blood, obtained in a trial of the OX40 agonist ivuxolimab. This chain joins TRBV6-1 and TRBJ1-6, with D hard to call. CDR3 bases: TGTGCCAGCAGTGTTAGACGACTAGAGAATTCACCCCTCCACTTT. The encoded protein is CASSVRRLENSPLHF.